This TCR beta chain was sequenced for a study of blood T cell repertoires in COVID-19. As for the study in general: Donors in the United States, Italy and Spain gave samples during acute or convalescent COVID-19. Sources were T cells, B-cell-depleted T cells, or PBMCs; the material itself was cDNA or gDNA.

CDR3 length: 16 residues. Germline V gives CDR1 MNHEY, CDR2 SMNVEV (reference sequence). With V trimmed by 4 bases and J by 1 base, 9 bases remained unmatched. In the original workflow: The authors estimated nucleated cell counts from reference gene primer amplification. Measured with immunoSEQ multiplex PCR; TCRdb has only the in-frame clones, and not every one. V and J calls and clone size come straight from that table; D and trimming were deduced from the DNA. Of roughly 86,000 clones detected, about four fifths appear once; the ten largest clones hold just over 20%. The clonotype comes from a human donor in a cohort sampled during active COVID-19. The chain couples TRBV27 to TRBJ1-1; 7 bases fit TRBD1. What was sequenced was peripheral blood. The CDR3 is CASSSLRGLENTEAFF. In nucleotides, the CDR3 is TGTGCCAGCAGTTCCCTAAGGGGGCTGGAGAACACTGAAGCTTTCTTT.